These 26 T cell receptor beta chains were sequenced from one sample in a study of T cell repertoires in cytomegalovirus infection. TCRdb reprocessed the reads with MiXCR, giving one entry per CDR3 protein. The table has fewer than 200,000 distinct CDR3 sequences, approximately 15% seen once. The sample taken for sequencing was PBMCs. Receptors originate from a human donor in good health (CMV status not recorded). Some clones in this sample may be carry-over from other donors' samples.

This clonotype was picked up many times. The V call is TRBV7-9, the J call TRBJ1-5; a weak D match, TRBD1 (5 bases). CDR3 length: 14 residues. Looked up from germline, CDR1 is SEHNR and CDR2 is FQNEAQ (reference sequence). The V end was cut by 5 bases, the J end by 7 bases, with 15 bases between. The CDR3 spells CASSSSVGGQPQHF. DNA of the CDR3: TGTGCCAGCAGCAGTTCCGTGGGGGGACAGCCCCAGCATTTT.

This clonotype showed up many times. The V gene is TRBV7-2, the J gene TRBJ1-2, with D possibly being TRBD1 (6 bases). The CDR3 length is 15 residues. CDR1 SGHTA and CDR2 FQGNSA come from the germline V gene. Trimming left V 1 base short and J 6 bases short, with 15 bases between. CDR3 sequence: CASSLVGGDVHGYTF. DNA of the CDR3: TGTGCCAGCAGCTTAGTGGGGGGCGACGTACATGGCTACACCTTC.

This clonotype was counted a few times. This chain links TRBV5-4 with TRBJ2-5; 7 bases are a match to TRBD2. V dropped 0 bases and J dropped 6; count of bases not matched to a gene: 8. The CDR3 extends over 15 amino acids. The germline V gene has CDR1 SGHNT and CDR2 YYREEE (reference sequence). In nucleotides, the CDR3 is TGTGCCAGCAGCTTGGCCGGTGTGGGGGGGAAGACCCAGTACTTC. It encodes CASSLAGVGGKTQYF.

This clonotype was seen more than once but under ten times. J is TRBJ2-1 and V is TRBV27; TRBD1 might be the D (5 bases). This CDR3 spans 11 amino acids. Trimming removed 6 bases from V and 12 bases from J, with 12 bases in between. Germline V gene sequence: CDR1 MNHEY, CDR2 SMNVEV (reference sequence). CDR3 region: CASRVRGRQFF. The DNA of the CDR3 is TGTGCCAGCAGGGTTAGGGGAAGGCAGTTCTTC.

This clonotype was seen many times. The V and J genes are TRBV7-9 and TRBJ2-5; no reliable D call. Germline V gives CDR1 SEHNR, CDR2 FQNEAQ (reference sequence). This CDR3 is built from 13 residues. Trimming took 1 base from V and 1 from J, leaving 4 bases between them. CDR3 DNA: TGTGCCAGCAGCTTAGGTGCCCAAGAGACCCAGTACTTC. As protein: CASSLGAQETQYF.

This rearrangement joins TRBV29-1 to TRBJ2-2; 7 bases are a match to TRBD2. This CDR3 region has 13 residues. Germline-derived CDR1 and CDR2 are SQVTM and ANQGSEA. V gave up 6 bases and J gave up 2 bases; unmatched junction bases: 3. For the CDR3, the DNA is TGCAGCGTCGGGAGGACCAACACCGGGGAGCTGTTTTTT. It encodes CSVGRTNTGELFF.

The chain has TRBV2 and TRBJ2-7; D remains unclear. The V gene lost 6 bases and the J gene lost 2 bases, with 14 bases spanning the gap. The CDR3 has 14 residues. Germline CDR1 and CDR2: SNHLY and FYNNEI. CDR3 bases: TGTGCCAGCAGGGGTGATGTCGGACCCTACGAGCAGTACTTC. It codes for CASRGDVGPYEQYF.

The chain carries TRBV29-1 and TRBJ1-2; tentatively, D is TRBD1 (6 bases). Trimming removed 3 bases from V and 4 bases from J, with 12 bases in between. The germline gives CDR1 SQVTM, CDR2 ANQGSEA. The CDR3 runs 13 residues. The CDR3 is CSVDGDRIYGYTF. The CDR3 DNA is TGCAGCGTTGATGGAGACAGGATCTATGGCTACACCTTC.

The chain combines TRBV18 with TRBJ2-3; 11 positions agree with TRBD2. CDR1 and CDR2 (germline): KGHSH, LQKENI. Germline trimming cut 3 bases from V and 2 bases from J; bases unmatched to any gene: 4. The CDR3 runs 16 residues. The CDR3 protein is CASSPLAGGLTDTQYF. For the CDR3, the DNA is TGTGCCAGCTCACCTCTAGCGGGGGGACTCACAGATACGCAGTATTTT.

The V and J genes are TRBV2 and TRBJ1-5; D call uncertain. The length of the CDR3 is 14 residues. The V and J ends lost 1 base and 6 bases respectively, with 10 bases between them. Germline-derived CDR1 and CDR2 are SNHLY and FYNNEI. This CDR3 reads CASSEVSAAQPQHF. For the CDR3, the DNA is TGTGCCAGCAGTGAAGTCTCGGCCGCTCAGCCCCAGCATTTT.

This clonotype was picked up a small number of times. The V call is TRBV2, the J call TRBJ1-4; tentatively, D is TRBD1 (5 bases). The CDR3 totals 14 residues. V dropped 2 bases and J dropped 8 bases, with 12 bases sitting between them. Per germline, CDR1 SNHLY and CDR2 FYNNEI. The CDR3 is CASSEWGFDEKLFF. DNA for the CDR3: TGTGCCAGCAGTGAATGGGGGTTTGACGAAAAACTGTTTTTT.

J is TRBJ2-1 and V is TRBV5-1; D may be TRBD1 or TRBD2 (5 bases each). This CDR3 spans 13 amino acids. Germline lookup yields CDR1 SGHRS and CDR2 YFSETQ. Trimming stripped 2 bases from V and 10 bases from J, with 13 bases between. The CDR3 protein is CASSFTGDREQFF. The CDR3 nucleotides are TGCGCCAGCAGCTTTACTGGGGACCGGGAGCAGTTCTTC.

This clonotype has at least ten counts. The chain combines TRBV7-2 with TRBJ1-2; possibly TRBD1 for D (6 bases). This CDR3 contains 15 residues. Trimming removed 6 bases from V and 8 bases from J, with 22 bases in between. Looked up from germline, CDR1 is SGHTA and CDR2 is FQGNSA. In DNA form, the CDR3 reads TGTGCCAGCAGTCAAGGGGGGGGGGGGGAATACGGCTACACCTTC. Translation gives CASSQGGGGEYGYTF.

The CDR3 loop reads CASSFRGWSYEQYF. In nucleotides, the CDR3 is TGTGCCAGCAGTTTTAGGGGTTGGAGCTACGAGCAGTACTTC. The chain is built from TRBV28 and TRBJ2-7; TRBD1 might be the D (5 bases). This CDR3 contains 14 residues. Trimming shortened V by 3 bases and J by 3 bases, and 12 bases separated the two germline ends. Looked up from germline, CDR1 is MDHEN and CDR2 is SYDVKM.

The CDR3 loop is CSVEDGGRSYEQYF. The CDR3 bases are TGCAGCGTTGAAGACGGGGGGCGATCCTACGAGCAGTACTTC. The chain couples TRBV29-1 to TRBJ2-7, with TRBD2 as a possible D gene (7 bases). V lost 0 bases and J 1 base, leaving 10 bases between the germline ends. CDR3 length: 14 residues. The germline gives CDR1 SQVTM, CDR2 ANQGSEA.

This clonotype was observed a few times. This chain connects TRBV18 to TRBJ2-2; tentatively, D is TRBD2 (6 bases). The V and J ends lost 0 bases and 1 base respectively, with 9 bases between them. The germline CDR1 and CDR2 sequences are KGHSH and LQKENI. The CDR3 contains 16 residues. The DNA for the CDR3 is TGTGCCAGCTCACCACCTTTCGGGAGGAACACCGGGGAGCTGTTTTTT. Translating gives CASSPPFGRNTGELFF. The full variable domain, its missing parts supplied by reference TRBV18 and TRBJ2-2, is NAGVMQNPRHLVRRRGQEARLRCSPMKGHSHVYWYRQLPEEGLKFMVYLQKENIIDESGMPKERFSAEFPKEGPSILRIQQVVRGDSAAYFCASSPPFGRNTGELFFGEGSRLTVL.

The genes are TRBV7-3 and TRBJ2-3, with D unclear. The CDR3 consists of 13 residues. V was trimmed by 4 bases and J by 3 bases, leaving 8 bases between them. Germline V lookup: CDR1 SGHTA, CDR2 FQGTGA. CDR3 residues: CASSWSSTDTQYF. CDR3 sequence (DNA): TGTGCCAGCAGCTGGAGCAGTACAGATACGCAGTATTTT.

CDR3 bases: TGCAGCGCCTCGACTAGCGGGGGGGCAAATACGCAGTATTTT. Protein: CSASTSGGANTQYF. The chain links TRBV29-1 to TRBJ2-3; 14 bases align to TRBD2. There are 14 residues in the CDR3. The ends lost 7 bases at V and 7 bases at J; junction bases unmatched: 7. Germline CDR1 SQVTM, CDR2 ANQGSEA.

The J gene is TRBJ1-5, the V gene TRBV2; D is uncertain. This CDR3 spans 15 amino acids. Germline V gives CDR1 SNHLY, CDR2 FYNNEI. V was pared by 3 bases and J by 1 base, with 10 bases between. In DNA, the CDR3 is TGTGCCAGCAGTGATGAGGGCAGCAGCAATCAGCCCCAGCATTTT. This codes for CASSDEGSSNQPQHF.

The DNA of the CDR3 is TGTGCCAGCCGGAGGGGGGTCAATAATTCACCCCTCCACTTT. Its protein product is CASRRGVNNSPLHF. J is TRBJ1-6 and V is TRBV28; D possibly corresponds to TRBD1 (6 bases). The CDR3 totals 14 residues. V shed 8 bases and J shed 5 bases, with 13 bases lying between them. Germline V gives CDR1 MDHEN, CDR2 SYDVKM.

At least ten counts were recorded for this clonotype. DNA for the CDR3: TGTGCCACCCCCCTAGCCGGAGGGTACAATGAGCAGTTCTTC. Translation gives CATPLAGGYNEQFF. This chain links TRBV28 with TRBJ2-1, with a weak D call TRBD2 (6 bases). The CDR3 length is 14 residues. The ends were cut back, 10 bases at V and 4 bases at J, with 17 bases in the middle. From germline, CDR1 is MDHEN and CDR2 SYDVKM.

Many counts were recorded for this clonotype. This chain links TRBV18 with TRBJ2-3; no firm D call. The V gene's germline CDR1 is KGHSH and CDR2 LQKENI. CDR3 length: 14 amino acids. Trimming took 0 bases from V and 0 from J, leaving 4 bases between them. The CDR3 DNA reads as TGTGCCAGCTCACCACCGATGAGCACAGATACGCAGTATTTT. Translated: CASSPPMSTDTQYF.

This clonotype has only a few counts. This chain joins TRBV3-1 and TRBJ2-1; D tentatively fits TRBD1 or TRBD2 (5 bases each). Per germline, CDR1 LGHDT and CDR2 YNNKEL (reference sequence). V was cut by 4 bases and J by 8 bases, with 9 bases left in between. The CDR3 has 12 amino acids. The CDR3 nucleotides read TGTGCCAGCAGCCCCTTGGGGGATGAGCAGTTCTTC. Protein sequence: CASSPLGDEQFF.

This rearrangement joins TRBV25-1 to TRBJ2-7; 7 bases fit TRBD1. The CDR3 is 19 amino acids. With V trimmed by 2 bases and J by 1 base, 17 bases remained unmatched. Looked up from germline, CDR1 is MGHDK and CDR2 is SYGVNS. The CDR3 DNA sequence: TGTGCCAGCAGTGAAGCCAGCTGTGGGACAGTAAGGATATCCTACGAGCAGTACTTC. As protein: CASSEASCGTVRISYEQYF.

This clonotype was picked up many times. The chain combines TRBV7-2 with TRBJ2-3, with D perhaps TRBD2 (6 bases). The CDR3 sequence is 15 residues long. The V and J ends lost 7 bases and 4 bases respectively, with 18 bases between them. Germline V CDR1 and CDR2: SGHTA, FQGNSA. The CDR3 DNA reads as TGTGCCAGCACCGTTTTTCGGGGGACGGCAGATACGCAGTATTTT. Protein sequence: CASTVFRGTADTQYF.

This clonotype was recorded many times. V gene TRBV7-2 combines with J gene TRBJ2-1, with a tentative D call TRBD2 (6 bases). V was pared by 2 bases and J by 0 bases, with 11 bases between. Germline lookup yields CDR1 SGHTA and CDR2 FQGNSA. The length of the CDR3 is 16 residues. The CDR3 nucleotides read TGTGCCAGCAGCTTAATCGGGGGAAGCTCCTACAATGAGCAGTTCTTC. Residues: CASSLIGGSSYNEQFF.